This record covers a single T cell receptor beta chain. Produced via immunoSEQ multiplex PCR; TCRdb's table is partial and in-frame only. The repertoire holds 350,000 to 500,000 clones, with approximately 90% as singletons. These data come from a study of blood T cell repertoires in COVID-19. Sample: PBMCs or T cells enriched from blood (not recorded which). This sequence was found in a young woman who had been exposed to COVID-19.

The CDR3 coding sequence is TGTGCCAGCAGTTTATGGAGCATTTCAACTAATGAAAAACTGTTTTTT. It yields the protein CASSLWSISTNEKLFF. V usage is TRBV28 and J usage is TRBJ1-4; D is unclear. Germline loops: CDR1 MDHEN, CDR2 SYDVKM. The V gene lost 0 bases and the J gene lost 0 bases, with 8 bases spanning the gap. CDR3 size: 16 residues.